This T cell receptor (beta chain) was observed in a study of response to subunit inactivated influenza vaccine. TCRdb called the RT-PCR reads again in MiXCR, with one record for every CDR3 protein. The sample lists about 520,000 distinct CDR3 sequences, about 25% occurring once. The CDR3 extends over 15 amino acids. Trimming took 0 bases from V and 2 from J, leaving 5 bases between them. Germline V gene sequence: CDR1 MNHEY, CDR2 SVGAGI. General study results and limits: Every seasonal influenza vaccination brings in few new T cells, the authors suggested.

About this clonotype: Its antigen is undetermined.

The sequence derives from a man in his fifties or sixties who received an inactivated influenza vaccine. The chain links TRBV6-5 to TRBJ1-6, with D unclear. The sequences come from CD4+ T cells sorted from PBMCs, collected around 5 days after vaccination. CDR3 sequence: CASSYSFPYNSPLHF. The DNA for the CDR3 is TGTGCCAGCAGTTACTCGTTCCCCTATAATTCACCCCTCCACTTT.